This TCR beta chain was identified in a study of T cell repertoires in cytomegalovirus infection. Study background: The public TCR beta signatures pointed to both CMV infection and matching HLA type. Study-wide findings and caveats: It was HLA-C-restricted CMV-specific TCR beta clonotypes that dominated the response ex vivo. Summed frequency of shared TCR beta families picked out CMV carriers who also had the relevant HLA.

One entry per CDR3 protein, called by TCRdb with MiXCR from the reads. The profile shows fewer than 1,000,000 distinct CDR3 sequences, around 32% of them singletons. There are a few counts of this clonotype. As yet, its antigen is unknown. Germline assignment: CDR1 SGHAT and CDR2 FQDESV (reference sequence). V was pared by 5 bases and J by 5 bases, with 18 bases between. The CDR3 has 15 amino acids. This receptor was identified in a human donor in good health (CMV status not recorded). Some clones in this sample may be carry-over from other donors' samples. The sample was cultured CD8+ T cells from PBMCs, taken from culture after CMV antigen stimulation. The chain is built from TRBV11-1 and TRBJ2-5, with D maybe TRBD2 (5 bases). CDR3 sequence reads: CASSPGSSPRETQYF. CDR3 bases: TGTGCCAGCAGCCCCGGCTCTAGCCCTAGGGAGACCCAGTACTTC.